One and the same sample provided the 21 T cell receptor beta chains below, sequenced in a study of cytomegalovirus exposure and HLA in healthy donors (dated by TCRdb to about 2017). The library was prepared using the immunoSEQ multiplex PCR assay. For the multiplex PCR, a mixture combining 60 forward primers for TCR Vbeta segments and 13 reverse primers for TCR Jbeta segments was used. The source is immuneACCESS, and TCRdb retained only in-frame sequences with V and J called. Part of the clones is not carried over; for the studies checked, unresolved V genes explain less than half of this, and the remainder is unexplained. The sample contains around 70,000 clones, 75% of them found a single time. Under 15% of the sample lies in the top ten. The sequencing input was PBMCs. Every receptor here comes from a man in his 70s in good health and CMV-seronegative.

CDR3 nucleotide sequence: TGTGCCAGCAGAGCAGGGGTGGATCAGCCCCAGCATTTT. It codes for CASRAGVDQPQHF. This chain links TRBV7-9 with TRBJ1-5, with a weak D call TRBD1 (6 bases). V was trimmed by 6 bases and J by 5 bases, leaving 11 bases between them. From germline, CDR1 is SEHNR and CDR2 FQNEAQ (reference sequence). The CDR3 loop spans 13 amino acids.

A single count supports this clone. Other nucleotide sequences in the sample specify the same CDR3. The gene calls are TRBV18 and TRBJ2-3; D not certain. V was cut by 6 bases and J by 0 bases, with 4 bases left in between. Germline-derived CDR1 and CDR2 are KGHSH and LQKENI. This CDR3 spans 12 amino acids. The CDR3 region has the DNA TGTGCCAGCTCCCCTAGCACAGATACGCAGTATTTT. This codes for CASSPSTDTQYF.

The J gene is TRBJ2-1, the V gene TRBV2, with a tentative D call TRBD2 (6 bases). There are 15 residues in the CDR3. V was pared by 6 bases and J by 0 bases, with 12 bases between. The germline CDR1 and CDR2 sequences are SNHLY and FYNNEI. CDR3 bases: TGTGCCAGCAGCGAGCGGGTCGACTCCTACAATGAGCAGTTCTTC. Translation: CASSERVDSYNEQFF.

To note about this clone: Compared with germline, one end of the junction differs, possibly owing to a read error. This sequence joins TRBV4-1 and TRBJ2-5, with D possibly being TRBD2 (5 bases). The CDR3 sequence is 15 residues long. CDR1 MGHRA and CDR2 YSYEKL come from the germline V gene. The CDR3 is CASSQRRGEVETQYF. The CDR3 DNA follows: TGTGCCAGCAGCCAGAGACGGGGAGAGGTTGAGACCCAGTACTTC.

The chain couples TRBV28 to TRBJ2-1; 9 bases are shared with TRBD2. Germline V CDR1 and CDR2: MDHEN, SYDVKM. Unmatched junction bases numbered 7, after V lost 6 bases and J lost 4 bases. The CDR3 loop spans 15 amino acids. CDR3 DNA sequence: TGTGCCAGCAGGGGTAGCGGGGGTGAATACAATGAGCAGTTCTTC. It encodes CASRGSGGEYNEQFF. The entire variable domain, with the rest obtained from reference TRBV28 and TRBJ2-1, is as follows: DVKVTQSSRYLVKRTGEKVFLECVQDMDHENMFWYRQDPGLGLRLIYFSYDVKMKEKGDIPEGYSVSREKKERFSLILESASTNQTSMYLCASRGSGGEYNEQFFGPGTRLTVL.

The chain is built from TRBV4-3 and TRBJ2-2, with TRBD2 matching over 7 bases. V trimming: 3 bases; J trimming: 4 bases; junction bases outside the gene matches: 2. This CDR3 spans 14 amino acids. Germline assignment: CDR1 LGHNA and CDR2 YSLEER. CDR3 sequence: CASSQRTSTGELFF. CDR3 nucleotide sequence: TGCGCCAGCAGCCAGAGGACTAGCACCGGGGAGCTGTTTTTT.

The chain combines TRBV11-2 with TRBJ2-1, with 8 bases that match TRBD2. V was clipped by 5 bases and J by 6 bases; unmatched bases: 9. Germline V gene sequence: CDR1 SGHAT, CDR2 FQNNGV. The CDR3 runs to 15 residues. The CDR3 loop is CASSPRVAGSNEQFF. CDR3 sequence (DNA): TGTGCCAGCAGCCCCCGCGTAGCGGGAAGCAATGAGCAGTTCTTC. The full variable domain, completed using reference TRBV11-2 and TRBJ2-1, is EAGVAQSPRYKIIEKRQSVAFWCNPISGHATLYWYQQILGQGPKLLIQFQNNGVVDDSQLPKDRFSAERLKGVDSTLKIQPAKLEDSAVYLCASSPRVAGSNEQFFGPGTRLTVL.

This chain joins TRBV2 and TRBJ2-1, with TRBD2 as a possible D gene (6 bases). In germline, CDR1 is SNHLY, CDR2 FYNNEI. Trimming stripped 3 bases from V and 15 bases from J, with 18 bases between. This CDR3 contains 13 residues. In DNA, the CDR3 is TGTGCCAGCAGTGAGATAGGGGAGGCGCGGAGGTTCTTC. Translating gives CASSEIGEARRFF.

The chain is built from TRBV15 and TRBJ1-4, with D possibly being TRBD1 (6 bases). Trimming took 1 base from V and 8 from J, leaving 11 bases between them. The CDR3 covers 14 residues. Germline V lookup: CDR1 LNHNV, CDR2 YYDKDF (reference sequence). CDR3 sequence (DNA): TGTGCCACCAGCAGAGGCAGGGGTAGGGAAAAACTGTTTTTT. Translating it yields CATSRGRGREKLFF.

The chain employs TRBV5-6 and TRBJ1-2; no reliable D call. CDR3 size: 14 residues. V lost 0 bases and J 4 bases, leaving 10 bases between the germline ends. Germline CDR1 reads SGHDT; CDR2 reads YYEEEE. The CDR3, as DNA: TGTGCCAGCAGCTTGGACCGGGTCCCCTATGGCTACACCTTC. Amino acid sequence: CASSLDRVPYGYTF.

J is TRBJ2-7 and V is TRBV5-3, with 9 bases aligning to TRBD1. TRBV5-3 qualifies as an ORF whose function is uncertain. The V segment lost 2 bases and the J segment 2 bases; nucleotides outside the gene matches: 11. The CDR3 sequence is 17 residues long. This chain's CDR3 is CARSLKGFRDRAYEQYF. The CDR3 bases are TGTGCCAGAAGCTTAAAAGGGTTCCGGGACAGGGCCTACGAGCAGTACTTC.

This clone occurred many times. The chain combines TRBV19 with TRBJ1-5; the D is unclear. Looked up from germline, CDR1 is LNHDA and CDR2 is SQIVND (reference sequence). The V end was cut by 4 bases, the J end by 4 bases, with 14 bases between. This CDR3 comprises 15 residues. The CDR3 here is CASSRGGGVNQPQHF. The CDR3 coding sequence is TGTGCCAGTAGTAGGGGTGGAGGAGTTAATCAGCCCCAGCATTTT.

V and J are TRBV5-1 and TRBJ2-1; D not certain. Germline V lookup: CDR1 SGHRS, CDR2 YFSETQ. The CDR3 is 13 residues long. With 7 bases removed from V and 1 base from J, the gap between germline ends came to 9 bases. CDR3 region: CASHGGSYNEQFF. The DNA for the CDR3 is TGCGCCAGCCACGGCGGTTCCTACAATGAGCAGTTCTTC. Full variable domain (missing parts from reference TRBV5-1 and TRBJ2-1): KAGVTQTPRYLIKTRGQQVTLSCSPISGHRSVSWYQQTPGQGLQFLFEYFSETQRNKGNFPGRFSGRQFSNSRSEMNVSTLELGDSALYLCASHGGSYNEQFFGPGTRLTVL.

The rearrangement joins TRBV7-2 to TRBJ2-3; 7 bases align to TRBD2. Losses at the gene ends were 1 base for V and 6 bases for J; bases not matched to a gene: 7. This CDR3 spans 15 amino acids. Germline-derived CDR1 and CDR2 are SGHTA and FQGNSA. The CDR3 loop reads CASSLVGGSFDTQYF. CDR3 DNA sequence: TGTGCCAGCAGCTTAGTGGGCGGGAGTTTTGATACGCAGTATTTT.

This clone was found a few times. This chain links TRBV2 with TRBJ2-7; 9 bases line up with TRBD1. This CDR3 region has 14 residues. The V segment lost 6 bases and the J segment 2 bases; nucleotides outside the gene matches: 5. Germline loops: CDR1 SNHLY, CDR2 FYNNEI. The CDR3 DNA follows: TGTGCCAGCAGAGGGACAGGGCGGGCCTACGAGCAGTACTTC. As protein: CASRGTGRAYEQYF.

The chain carries TRBV19 and TRBJ1-5; tentatively, D is TRBD1 (6 bases). The CDR3 is 14 amino acids. The germline V gene has CDR1 LNHDA and CDR2 SQIVND (reference sequence). Deletions cut 7 bases from V and 5 bases from J, with 15 bases between. CDR3 sequence reads: CASNPRQVYQPQHF. The CDR3 nucleotides are TGTGCCAGTAATCCTAGACAGGTCTATCAGCCCCAGCATTTT.

The chain is built from TRBV9 and TRBJ2-1, with 12 bases aligning to TRBD2. V lost 0 bases and J lost 15; bases outside the gene matches: 7. The CDR3 extends over 14 amino acids. Germline CDR1 SGDLS, CDR2 YYNGEE. CDR3 bases: TGTGCCAGCAGCGTAGCGACTAGCGGGAGTTCTCGGTTCTTC. It encodes CASSVATSGSSRFF.

This clone showed up just once. This chain connects TRBV7-2 to TRBJ2-2; 7 bases are a match to TRBD2. Losses at the gene ends were 2 bases for V and 4 bases for J; bases not matched to a gene: 7. Germline assignment: CDR1 SGHTA and CDR2 FQGNSA. The CDR3 has 16 residues. As DNA, the CDR3 is TGTGCCAGCAGCTTAAGCGGGATGGTTGGCACCGGGGAGCTGTTTTTT. It yields the protein CASSLSGMVGTGELFF.

The chain carries TRBV4-1 and TRBJ2-5; 12 positions match TRBD2. CDR3 length equals 17 residues. The germline gives CDR1 MGHRA, CDR2 YSYEKL. V shed 0 bases, J shed 5 bases, and the junction held 7 bases outside the gene matches. The CDR3 sequence: CASSQEELAGGMETQYF. In DNA, the CDR3 is TGCGCCAGCAGCCAAGAGGAACTAGCGGGAGGAATGGAGACCCAGTACTTC.

J is TRBJ1-2 and V is TRBV11-2; 10 bases line up with TRBD1. V gave up 1 base and J gave up 8 bases; unmatched junction bases: 7. The CDR3 loop spans 15 amino acids. Germline loops: CDR1 SGHAT, CDR2 FQNNGV. CDR3 loop: CASSLALGQGVGYTF. The CDR3, as DNA: TGTGCCAGCAGCTTAGCCCTAGGACAGGGGGTAGGCTACACCTTC.

This sequence joins TRBV7-8 and TRBJ1-1; D is unclear. The CDR3 has 15 residues. Germline lookup yields CDR1 SGHVS and CDR2 FQNEAQ. Trimming removed 2 bases from V and 2 bases from J, with 12 bases in between. The chain's CDR3 is CASSLMSYSNTEAFF. The CDR3 coding sequence is TGTGCCAGCAGCTTAATGAGTTATTCTAACACTGAAGCTTTCTTT.